This entry lists 13 T cell receptor beta chains sequenced from one sample in a study of T cells after somatic rescue of genetic block. Method: immunoSEQ multiplex PCR; TCRdb's copy keeps in-frame clones and lacks some. In the table there are over 95,000 clones, approximately 90% of which are singletons. The sample consisted of peripheral blood mononuclear cells (PBMCs). These receptors all stem from a woman in her late teens or twenties.

The chain carries TRBV9 and TRBJ2-3; the D is unclear. The CDR3 runs to 12 residues. Germline assignment: CDR1 SGDLS and CDR2 YYNGEE. V was cut by 4 bases and J by 3 bases, with 6 bases left in between. The CDR3 protein is CASSIPTDTQYF. CDR3 nucleotides: TGTGCCAGCAGCATCCCGACAGATACGCAGTATTTT.

The chain is built from TRBV10-3 and TRBJ1-6, with 7 bases that match TRBD1. The CDR3 is 16 residues long. Trimming cost V 3 bases and J 7 bases; bases outside gene matches: 9. CDR1 is ENHRY and CDR2 is SYGVKD in the germline V gene. The CDR3 nucleotides read TGTGCCATCAGTGAAATCATAGGGGGCCTGAATTCACCCCTCCACTTT. As protein: CAISEIIGGLNSPLHF.

The chain couples TRBV30 to TRBJ2-2; D tentatively fits TRBD1 or TRBD2 (5 bases each). The CDR3 runs to 14 residues. From germline, CDR1 is GTSNPN and CDR2 SVGIG (reference sequence). V was cut by 0 bases and J by 4 bases, with 9 bases left in between. The CDR3 loop is CAWSVMGVTGELFF. The DNA for the CDR3 is TGTGCCTGGAGTGTAATGGGGGTCACCGGGGAGCTGTTTTTT.

In this sample, this clone turned up once. The chain links TRBV5-6 to TRBJ2-5; D is undetermined. The CDR3 covers 14 residues. The germline CDR1 and CDR2 sequences are SGHDT and YYEEEE. The ends were cut back, 5 bases at V and 4 bases at J, with 15 bases in the middle. The CDR3: CASRLGFGGETQYF. The CDR3 bases are TGTGCCAGCAGGTTAGGGTTCGGCGGAGAGACCCAGTACTTC.

This clone came up many times. The chain is built from TRBV19 and TRBJ1-4; D is unresolved. Germline V gene data show CDR1 as LNHDA and CDR2 as SQIVND (reference sequence). This CDR3 comprises 15 residues. The CDR3 reads CATGAGAATNEKLFF. As DNA, the CDR3 is TGTGCGACCGGAGCTGGAGCAGCAACTAATGAAAAACTGTTTTTT.

The CDR3 sequence is CASSWRDRLTDTQYF. The CDR3 nucleotides read TGTGCCAGCAGCTGGAGGGACAGGCTCACAGATACGCAGTATTTT. The rearrangement uses TRBV7-2 and TRBJ2-3, with 8 positions matching TRBD1. The CDR3 length is 15 residues. Losses at the gene ends were 4 bases for V and 2 bases for J; bases not matched to a gene: 5. Germline CDR1 SGHTA, CDR2 FQGNSA.

The chain carries TRBV5-6 and TRBJ2-1; 9 bases are shared with TRBD1. With 3 bases clipped from V and 4 bases from J, the junction kept 8 bases outside the gene matches. Looked up from germline, CDR1 is SGHDT and CDR2 is YYEEEE. The CDR3 sequence is 16 residues long. CDR3 residues: CASSSDGTGSYNEQFF. Here the CDR3 DNA reads TGTGCCAGCAGCTCAGACGGGACAGGGTCATACAATGAGCAGTTCTTC.

This chain joins TRBV19 and TRBJ1-6; 11 bases align to TRBD1. Germline CDR1 reads LNHDA; CDR2 reads SQIVND (reference sequence). The CDR3 runs 17 residues. Trimming at V came to 10 bases and at J to 3 bases, leaving 11 bases not matched to a gene. DNA for the CDR3: TGTGCCACCGGACAGGGGGCAGTACGAAGCTATAATTCACCCCTCCACTTT. This translates into CATGQGAVRSYNSPLHF.

This chain links TRBV27 with TRBJ1-6; D is possibly TRBD1 (5 bases). Germline-derived CDR1 and CDR2 are MNHEY and SMNVEV (reference sequence). The CDR3 sequence is 16 residues long. The ends were cut back, 6 bases at V and 13 bases at J, with 25 bases in the middle. Here the CDR3 DNA reads TGTGCCAGCAGCTCCACAGGCAGGAGTGTCAGGTGGCCCCTCCACTTT. Its translation is CASSSTGRSVRWPLHF.

The chain couples TRBV11-3 to TRBJ1-2; 8 bases agree with TRBD1. This CDR3 is built from 14 residues. Germline loops: CDR1 SGHNT, CDR2 YENEEA. V shed 0 bases and J 7 bases; nucleotides not matched to a gene: 4. The CDR3 DNA reads as TGTGCCAGCAGCTTAGATCTGGACAGGGCTGGCTACACCTTC. This translates into CASSLDLDRAGYTF.

The chain is built from TRBV9 and TRBJ1-1; D is perhaps TRBD1 (6 bases). This CDR3 is 15 amino acids long. Per germline, CDR1 SGDLS and CDR2 YYNGEE. V shed 6 bases and J shed 3 bases, with 18 bases lying between them. The CDR3 here is CASIPYRVEDTEAFF. In nucleotides, the CDR3 is TGTGCCAGCATCCCTTACAGGGTAGAGGACACTGAAGCTTTCTTT.

The chain recombines TRBV9 with TRBJ2-5, with a weak D call TRBD2 (5 bases). V lost 4 bases, J lost 4 bases, and 14 bases lay in between. This CDR3 region has 14 residues. Germline loops: CDR1 SGDLS, CDR2 YYNGEE. This chain's CDR3 is CASSPLGGRETQYF. The CDR3 nucleotides are TGTGCCAGCAGCCCACTTGGAGGCCGAGAGACCCAGTACTTC.

The chain is built from TRBV30 and TRBJ1-3; D not resolved. Germline CDR1 reads GTSNPN; CDR2 reads SVGIG (reference sequence). This CDR3 contains 11 residues. Trimming left V 7 bases short and J 8 bases short, with 12 bases between. DNA of the CDR3: TGTGCCTTCGGAAAGAGCGACACCATATATTTT. Translating it yields CAFGKSDTIYF.